A single T cell receptor beta chain is shown here with its context. Its specificity is not known. RNA transcripts served as the template for amplifying TCR beta CDR3 regions. With the HTBI primer set, the TCR CDR3 went through a first round of RT-PCR. TCRdb recomputed calls from the multiplex PCR reads with MiXCR, one row per CDR3 protein. The repertoire consists of about 420,000 distinct CDR3 sequences, with 15% to 19% occurring once and the leading ten covering about 14%. This sample is drawn from a study of T cells in Graves' hyperthyroidism and ophthalmopathy. General study points: Ophthalmopathy, which appeared later, was predicted by the model a median around 6.5 months before onset.

CDR1 is MNHNS, CDR2 SASEGT, per germline. CDR3 length: 17 residues. V was cut by 0 bases and J by 0 bases, with 15 bases left in between. Those patients with uncontrolled infection, other autoimmune disease, pregnancy or lactation were excluded. The PBMCs had their origin in 10 ml of fresh peripheral blood. This rearrangement joins TRBV6-1 to TRBJ2-7; D not resolved. The sample comprised blood. The origin of this receptor is a young woman with Graves' hyperthyroidism. CDR3 sequence reads: CASSEAPGGTSSYEQYF. CDR3 sequence (DNA): TGTGCCAGCAGTGAAGCTCCCGGCGGAACAAGCTCCTACGAGCAGTACTTC.